This TCR beta chain was profiled in a study of blood T cell repertoires in COVID-19 (TCRdb year 2020). About the full investigation: Samples from collaborators originated in the United States, Italy and Spain and spanned both the acute and convalescent phases of COVID-19. The material from the prospective study consisted of cDNA or gDNA derived from T cells, B-cell-depleted T cells, or PBMCs. The dataset comprised deeply sampled blood TCRbeta repertoires from subjects exposed to, actively infected with, or recovered from COVID-19. The repertoires were made available in a free public database intended to serve as a resource for research on the immune response to SARS-CoV-2. The samples were drawn from the first 160 participants of the ongoing ImmuneRACE study and from some 1,300 subjects provided by 6 global collaborators. A de-identified subject ID, COVID-19 status, age in years and sex were almost always included in the sample metadata. Where HLA class I and class II types were available, the types were taken from metadata supplied by the sample provider, not from assay-based typing.

TCRbeta CDR3 regions were amplified from genomic DNA using the immunoSEQ Assay, a bias-controlled multiplex PCR. On the study's bioinformatics: Nucleated cell counts per sample were estimated from amplification of reference gene primers within the assay. To quantify the absolute abundance of each unique TCRbeta CDR3 rearrangement, sequence reads were collapsed and filtered. For each sample, productive Simpson clonality was calculated as the square root of Simpson's diversity index over productive rearrangements. This is the immuneACCESS table as TCRdb keeps it, with only in-frame sequences that have V and J called. A part of the clones is gone; compared with another copy, unresolved V genes explain less than half, and the rest is unexplained. The V and J calls and clone size were taken over from that table, and D and trimming were inferred from the DNA. The sample table shows 200,000 to 250,000 clones, and 88% are seen once. The ten largest account for around 3.7% of the sample.

Points the paper makes about the study in general: The quantity of clinical and demographic metadata differed by source and by participant and was supplied without curation.

Participants in the prospective study were enrolled through a virtual design, were aged roughly 18 to 95 years, and lived in roughly 26 United States geographic areas. In the prospective study, participants were assigned to cohorts based on the clinical history participants reported in a screening survey and a study questionnaire. Exposed participants were defined as having been in contact with someone with a PCR-confirmed or clinician-diagnosed COVID-19 case within 2 weeks of study entry. In the prospective study, whole blood, serum and a nasopharyngeal or oropharyngeal swab were collected from each participant by mobile phlebotomists. Participants in the prospective study had the option to provide additional blood draws and questionnaires over a roughly 2-month period. Before DNA extraction, prospective study blood samples were shipped either frozen or at room temperature. A note on this clone: Its binding antigen is unknown. The input lacks base qualities; no much larger clone sits a single base away.

The clonotype comes from a woman aged 25 to 39 who had been exposed to COVID-19. The sample comprised PBMCs or T cells enriched from blood (not recorded which).

CDR3 loop: CSAIRTEAFF. Read as DNA, the sequence is TGCAGTGCTATCCGCACTGAAGCTTTCTTT. The V and J genes are TRBV20-1 and TRBJ1-1, with the D gene not confidently named. Including cysteine and phenylalanine, the CDR3 has 10 amino acids. Here the CDR3 DNA is all that survives: 30 bases in frame from base 1. CDR1 and CDR2 are drawn from the germline V gene (reference sequence): DFQATT, SNEGSKA. V lost 4 bases and J lost 4 bases; the stretch between them is 4 bases long.